These 2 T cell receptor beta chains share one sample of origin, sequenced in a study of tumor-infiltrating lymphocytes in localized non-small cell lung cancer. The method was immunoSEQ multiplex PCR; TCRdb's version includes in-frame clones alone and lacks a portion of them. Of some 30,000 clones listed, roughly 85% were seen once; the top ten hold about 2%. Sequencing was done on a sample of lung tumor tissue. The source of these receptors is a human donor with non-small cell lung cancer.

This chain connects TRBV5-1 to TRBJ2-5, with 10 bases lining up with TRBD1. V trimming: 3 bases; J trimming: 3 bases; junction bases outside the gene matches: 5. Germline V gives CDR1 SGHRS, CDR2 YFSETQ. The CDR3 runs to 15 residues. The CDR3 protein is CASSWTGGSKETQYF. The CDR3, as DNA: TGCGCCAGCAGCTGGACAGGGGGGAGCAAAGAGACCCAGTACTTC.

V and J are TRBV30 and TRBJ1-1, with D unclear. Trimming took 0 bases from V and 6 from J, leaving 14 bases between them. The CDR3 sequence is 14 residues long. The V gene's germline CDR1 is GTSNPN and CDR2 SVGIG (reference sequence). DNA of the CDR3: TGTGCCTGGAGTGTATACAGTCGTAGCGCTGAAGCTTTCTTT. Amino acids: CAWSVYSRSAEAFF.